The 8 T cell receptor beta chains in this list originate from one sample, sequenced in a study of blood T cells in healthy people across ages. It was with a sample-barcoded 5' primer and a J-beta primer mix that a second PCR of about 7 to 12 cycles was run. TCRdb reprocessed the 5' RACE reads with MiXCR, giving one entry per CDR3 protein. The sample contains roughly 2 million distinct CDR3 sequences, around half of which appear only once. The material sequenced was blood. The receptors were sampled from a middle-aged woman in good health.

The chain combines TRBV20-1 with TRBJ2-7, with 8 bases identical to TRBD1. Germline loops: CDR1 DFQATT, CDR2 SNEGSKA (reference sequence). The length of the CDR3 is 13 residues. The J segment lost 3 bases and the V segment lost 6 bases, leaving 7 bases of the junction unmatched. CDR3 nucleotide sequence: TGCAGTGCCAGACAGGGGATGTTCTACGAGCAGTACTTC. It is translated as CSARQGMFYEQYF.

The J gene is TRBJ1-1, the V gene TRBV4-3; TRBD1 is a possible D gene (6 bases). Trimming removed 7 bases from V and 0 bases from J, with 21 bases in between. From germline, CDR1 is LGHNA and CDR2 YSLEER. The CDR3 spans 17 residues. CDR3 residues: CASKTGKSGEVNTEAFF. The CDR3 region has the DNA TGCGCCAGCAAAACAGGGAAAAGCGGGGAAGTGAACACTGAAGCTTTCTTT.

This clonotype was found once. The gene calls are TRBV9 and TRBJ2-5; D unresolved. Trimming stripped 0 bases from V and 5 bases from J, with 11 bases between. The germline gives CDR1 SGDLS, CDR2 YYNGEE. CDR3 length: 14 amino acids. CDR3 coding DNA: TGTGCCAGCAGCGTAGACCGCTCGACGGAGACCCAGTACTTC. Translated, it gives CASSVDRSTETQYF. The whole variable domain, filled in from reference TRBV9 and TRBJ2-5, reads DSGVTQTPKHLITATGQRVTLRCSPRSGDLSVYWYQQSLDQGLQFLIQYYNGEERAKGNILERFSAQQFPDLHSELNLSSLELGDSALYFCASSVDRSTETQYFGPGTRLLVL.

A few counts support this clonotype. The CDR3 loop is CASSGHPRGQETQYF. DNA for the CDR3: TGCGCCAGCAGCGGTCATCCAAGGGGCCAAGAGACCCAGTACTTC. V usage is TRBV5-1 and J usage is TRBJ2-5, with D perhaps TRBD1 (5 bases). With 4 bases removed from V and 1 base from J, the gap between germline ends came to 14 bases. This CDR3 contains 15 residues. Germline values: CDR1 SGHRS, CDR2 YFSETQ.

This CDR3 reads CASSLGTGGRNGYTF. The CDR3 nucleotides read TGTGCCAGCAGCTTGGGGACAGGGGGCCGCAATGGCTACACCTTC. The chain has TRBV5-6 and TRBJ1-2; TRBD1 agrees at 11 bases. The length of the CDR3 is 15 residues. After removal of 0 bases from V and 6 bases from J, the junction contained 4 bases not matched to a gene. The germline V gene has CDR1 SGHDT and CDR2 YYEEEE.

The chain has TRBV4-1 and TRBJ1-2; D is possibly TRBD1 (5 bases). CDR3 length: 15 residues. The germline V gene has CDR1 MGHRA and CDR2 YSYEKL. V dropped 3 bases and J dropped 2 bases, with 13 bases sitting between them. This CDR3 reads CASSQSSTGNYGYTF. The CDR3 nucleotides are TGCGCCAGCAGCCAGTCCTCTACAGGAAACTATGGCTACACCTTC.

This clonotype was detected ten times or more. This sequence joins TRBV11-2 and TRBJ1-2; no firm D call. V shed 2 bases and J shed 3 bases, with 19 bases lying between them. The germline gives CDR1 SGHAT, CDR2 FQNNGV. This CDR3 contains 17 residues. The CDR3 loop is CASSLKKMGGFDYGYTF. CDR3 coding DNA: TGTGCCAGCAGCTTAAAAAAGATGGGAGGGTTTGACTATGGCTACACCTTC.

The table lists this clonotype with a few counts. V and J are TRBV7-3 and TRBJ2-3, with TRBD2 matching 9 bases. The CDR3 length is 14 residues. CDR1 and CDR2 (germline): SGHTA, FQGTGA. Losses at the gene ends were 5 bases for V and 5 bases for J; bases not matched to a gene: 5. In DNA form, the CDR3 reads TGTGCCAGCAGCCCGCGGGGGGGCCTAGATACGCAGTATTTT. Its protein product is CASSPRGGLDTQYF.